Sequencing of this T cell receptor (beta chain) was carried out in a study of cytomegalovirus exposure and HLA in healthy donors. Study outcomes and limitations: In vitro, a few CMV-associated chains proved specific for CMV antigens.

Some clones are missing from TCRdb's copy, which holds only in-frame ones; the method was immunoSEQ multiplex PCR. The sample gives 100,000 to 150,000 clones, roughly 88% of which show up once; approximately 2% is in the top ten. There are 18 residues in the CDR3. Germline values: CDR1 SGHVS, CDR2 FNYEAQ. J gave up 7 bases and V 5 bases, and 23 bases lay outside the gene matches. As for this clone: Antigen specificity is unknown.

Sequenced sample: PBMCs. This TCR was sampled from a man between 18 and 29 years old in good health and CMV-seronegative. The chain joins TRBV7-6 to TRBJ2-7, with 7 bases aligning to TRBD2. As DNA, the CDR3 is TGTGCCAGCAGCCCGGTCGGTTGGACTAGACCTGGACACGGGGAGCAGTACTTC. Encoded protein: CASSPVGWTRPGHGEQYF.